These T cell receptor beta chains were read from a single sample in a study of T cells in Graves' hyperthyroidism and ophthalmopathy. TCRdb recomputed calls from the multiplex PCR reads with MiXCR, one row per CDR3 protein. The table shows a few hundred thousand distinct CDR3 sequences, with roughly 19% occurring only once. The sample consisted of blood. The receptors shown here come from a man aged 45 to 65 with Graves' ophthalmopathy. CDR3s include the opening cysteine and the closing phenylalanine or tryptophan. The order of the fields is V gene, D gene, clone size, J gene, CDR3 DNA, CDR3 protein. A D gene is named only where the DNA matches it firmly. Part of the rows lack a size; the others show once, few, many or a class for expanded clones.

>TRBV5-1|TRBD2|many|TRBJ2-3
TGCGCCAGCAGCTTGGAGAGGTCTAGCGGATCCACAGATACGCAGTATTTT
CASSLERSSGSTDTQYF
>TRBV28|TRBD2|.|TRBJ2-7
TGTGCCAGCAGTCCATCTAGCGGGAGGTCCCAGCAGTACTTC
CASSPSSGRSQQYF
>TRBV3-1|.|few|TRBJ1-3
TGTGCCAGCAGCCATGCCGACAATCTAAGAAACACCATATATTTT
CASSHADNLRNTIYF
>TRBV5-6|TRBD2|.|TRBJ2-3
TGTGCCGGCAGCTTTCTTCGAGCGGGAGTGGGAGATACGCAGTATTTT
CAGSFLRAGVGDTQYF
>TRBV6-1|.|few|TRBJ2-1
TGTGCCAGCTGTACGGGAGCCGCCAATGAGCAGTTCTTC
CASCTGAANEQFF
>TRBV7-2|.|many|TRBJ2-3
TGTGCCAGCAGCCCCCCGGAGCAGGGCGAGGATACGCAGTATTTT
CASSPPEQGEDTQYF
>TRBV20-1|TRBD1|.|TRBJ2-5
TGCAGTGCTAGAGCCCCGGGACAGGGGGTAAAAGAGACCCAGTACTTC
CSARAPGQGVKETQYF
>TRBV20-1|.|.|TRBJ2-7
TGCAGTGCTAAAGGGGCCGAGCTGGGCCTTTTCGAGCAGTACTTC
CSAKGAELGLFEQYF
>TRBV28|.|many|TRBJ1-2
TGTGCCAGCAGTTTAAGGGGGTCATATGGCTACACCTTC
CASSLRGSYGYTF
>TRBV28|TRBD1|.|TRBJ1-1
TGTGCCAGCAGTTCACCGGGACAGAAGAACACTGAAGCTTTCTTT
CASSSPGQKNTEAFF
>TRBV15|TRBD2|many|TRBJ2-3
TGTGCCACCAGCAGAGAGCGGGAGACAGATACGCAGTATTTT
CATSRERETDTQYF
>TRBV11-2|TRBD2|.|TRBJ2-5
TGTGCCAGCAGCACGGGACTAGCGGGACGTCACTCCAGGGAGACCCAGTACTTC
CASSTGLAGRHSRETQYF
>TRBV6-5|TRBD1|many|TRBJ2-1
TGTGCCAGCAGTTACGTCGGGACAGACAATGAGCAGTTCTTC
CASSYVGTDNEQFF
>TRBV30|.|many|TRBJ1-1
TGTGCCTGGAGAGAGGGGGGCATCACTGAAGCTTTCTTT
CAWREGGITEAFF
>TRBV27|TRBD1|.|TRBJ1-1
TGTGCCAGCAGTATCTCCGGGACAGGGGGCACTGAAGCTTTCTTT
CASSISGTGGTEAFF
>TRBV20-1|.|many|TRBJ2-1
TGCAGTGCTAGGTGGGGGGCGGATGAGCAGTTCTTC
CSARWGADEQFF
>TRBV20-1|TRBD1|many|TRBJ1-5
TGCAGTGCTAGAAAGGGGGCGGGAAGCAATCAGCCCCAGCATTTT
CSARKGAGSNQPQHF
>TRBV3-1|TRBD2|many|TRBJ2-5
TGTGCCAGCAGCCAAGGCCCAGCGGGAGGGCTAGGAGAGACCCAGTACTTC
CASSQGPAGGLGETQYF
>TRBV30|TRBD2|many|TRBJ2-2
TGTGCCTGGGAGGCGGGACTAGGGGGGGAGCTGTTTTTT
CAWEAGLGGELFF
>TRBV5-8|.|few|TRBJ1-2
TGTGCCAGCAGCTTCGGGACTTTCGGCTACACCTTC
CASSFGTFGYTF
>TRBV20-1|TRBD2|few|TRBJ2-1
TGCAGTGCTAGTTCTGGGGGGGGAGGTTACAATGAGCAGTTCTTC
CSASSGGGGYNEQFF
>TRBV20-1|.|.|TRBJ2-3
TGCAGTGCTAGGTCGGCTGTACAGCAGTATTTT
CSARSAVQQYF
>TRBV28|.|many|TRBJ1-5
TGTGCCAGCAGTTTGGGGGGGGCGAATAGCAATCAGCCCCAGCATTTT
CASSLGGANSNQPQHF
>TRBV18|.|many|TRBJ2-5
TGTGCCAGCTCACCATTAAAACTTGCAAAAGAGACCCAGTACTTC
CASSPLKLAKETQYF
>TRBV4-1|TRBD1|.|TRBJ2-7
TGCGCCAGCAGCCAAGATCCCCAGGGACAGACCTACGAGCAGTACTTC
CASSQDPQGQTYEQYF
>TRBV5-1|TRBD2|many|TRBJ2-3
TGCGCCAGCAGCCCCTTGGGACTACCCACAGATACGCAGTATTTT
CASSPLGLPTDTQYF
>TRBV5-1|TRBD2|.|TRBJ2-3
TGCGCCAGCAGCTTTGCGGGAGCTATCACAGATACGCAGTATTTT
CASSFAGAITDTQYF
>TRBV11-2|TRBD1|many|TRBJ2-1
TGTGCCAGCAGCGCTAAACAGGGGTCAGGCAATGAGCAGTTCTTC
CASSAKQGSGNEQFF